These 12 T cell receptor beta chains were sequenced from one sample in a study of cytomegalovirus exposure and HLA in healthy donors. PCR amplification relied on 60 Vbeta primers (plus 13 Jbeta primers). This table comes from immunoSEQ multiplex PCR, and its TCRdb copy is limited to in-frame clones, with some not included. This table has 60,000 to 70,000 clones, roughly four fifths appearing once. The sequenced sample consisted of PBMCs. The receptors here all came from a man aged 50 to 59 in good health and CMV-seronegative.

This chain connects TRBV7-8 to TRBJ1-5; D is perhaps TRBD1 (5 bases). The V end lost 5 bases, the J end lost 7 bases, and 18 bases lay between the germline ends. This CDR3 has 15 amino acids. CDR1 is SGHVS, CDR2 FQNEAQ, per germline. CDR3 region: CASSSGGRGEQPQHF. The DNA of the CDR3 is TGTGCCAGCAGCAGTGGGGGGAGGGGAGAACAGCCCCAGCATTTT.

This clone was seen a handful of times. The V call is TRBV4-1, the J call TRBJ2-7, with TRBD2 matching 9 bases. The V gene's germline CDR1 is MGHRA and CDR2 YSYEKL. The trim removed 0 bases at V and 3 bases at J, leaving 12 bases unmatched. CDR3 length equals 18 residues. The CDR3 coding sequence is TGCGCCAGCAGCCAAGAATCCCCATCCGCTAGCGGGGTCTACGAGCAGTACTTC. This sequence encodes CASSQESPSASGVYEQYF.

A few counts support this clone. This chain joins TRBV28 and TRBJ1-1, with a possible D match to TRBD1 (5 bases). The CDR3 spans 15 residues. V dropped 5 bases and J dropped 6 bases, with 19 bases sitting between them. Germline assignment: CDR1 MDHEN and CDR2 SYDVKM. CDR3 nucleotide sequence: TGTGCCAGCAGTGTACGTCAGGGTTTTCGCGCTGAAGCTTTCTTT. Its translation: CASSVRQGFRAEAFF.

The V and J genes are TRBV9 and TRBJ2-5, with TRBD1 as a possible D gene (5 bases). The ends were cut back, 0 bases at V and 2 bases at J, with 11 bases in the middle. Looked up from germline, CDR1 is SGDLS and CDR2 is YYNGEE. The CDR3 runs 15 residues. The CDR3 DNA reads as TGTGCCAGCAGCGTAGTCACAGGACGACAAGAGACCCAGTACTTC. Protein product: CASSVVTGRQETQYF.

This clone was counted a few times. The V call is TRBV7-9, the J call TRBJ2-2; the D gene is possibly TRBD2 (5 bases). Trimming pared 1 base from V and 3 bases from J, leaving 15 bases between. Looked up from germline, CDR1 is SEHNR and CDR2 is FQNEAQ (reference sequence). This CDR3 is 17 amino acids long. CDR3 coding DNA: TGTGCCAGCAGCTTAGGGGAGCATAGCTTTCACACCGGGGAGCTGTTTTTT. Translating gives CASSLGEHSFHTGELFF.

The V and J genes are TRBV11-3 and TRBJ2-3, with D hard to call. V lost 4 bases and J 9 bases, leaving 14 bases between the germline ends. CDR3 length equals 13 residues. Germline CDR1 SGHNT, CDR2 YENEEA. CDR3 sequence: CASSSFLKETQYF. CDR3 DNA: TGTGCCAGCAGCTCCTTCTTGAAGGAGACGCAGTATTTT.

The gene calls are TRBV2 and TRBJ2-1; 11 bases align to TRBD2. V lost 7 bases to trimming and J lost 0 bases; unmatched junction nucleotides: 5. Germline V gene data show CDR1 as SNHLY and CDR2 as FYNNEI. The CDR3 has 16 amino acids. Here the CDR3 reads CASTGTSGLSYNEQFF. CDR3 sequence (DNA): TGTGCCAGCACCGGGACTAGCGGCCTCTCCTACAATGAGCAGTTCTTC.

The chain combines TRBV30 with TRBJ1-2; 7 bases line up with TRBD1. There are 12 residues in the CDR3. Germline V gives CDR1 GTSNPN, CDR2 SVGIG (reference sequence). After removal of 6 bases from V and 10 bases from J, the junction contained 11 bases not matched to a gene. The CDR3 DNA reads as TGTGCCTGCCACGGGACAGTCTGCTTCTACACCTTC. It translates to CACHGTVCFYTF.

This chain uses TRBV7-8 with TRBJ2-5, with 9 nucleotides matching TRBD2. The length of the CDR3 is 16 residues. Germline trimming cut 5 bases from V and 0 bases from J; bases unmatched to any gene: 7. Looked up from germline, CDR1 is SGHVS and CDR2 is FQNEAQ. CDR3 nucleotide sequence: TGTGCCAGCAGCACAGGGACTAGCTCGTACCAAGAGACCCAGTACTTC. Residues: CASSTGTSSYQETQYF.

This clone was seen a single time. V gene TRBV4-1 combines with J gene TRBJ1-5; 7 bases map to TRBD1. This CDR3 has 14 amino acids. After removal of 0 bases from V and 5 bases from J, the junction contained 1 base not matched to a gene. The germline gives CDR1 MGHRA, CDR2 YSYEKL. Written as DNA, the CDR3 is TGCGCCAGCAGCCAAGACAGGGGGGATCAGCCCCAGCATTTT. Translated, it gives CASSQDRGDQPQHF.

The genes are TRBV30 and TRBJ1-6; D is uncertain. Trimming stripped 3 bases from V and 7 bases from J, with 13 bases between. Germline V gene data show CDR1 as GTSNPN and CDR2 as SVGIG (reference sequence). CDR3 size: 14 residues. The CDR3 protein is CAWSTVTLNSPLHF. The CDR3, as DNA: TGTGCCTGGAGCACGGTGACACTGAATTCACCCCTCCACTTT.

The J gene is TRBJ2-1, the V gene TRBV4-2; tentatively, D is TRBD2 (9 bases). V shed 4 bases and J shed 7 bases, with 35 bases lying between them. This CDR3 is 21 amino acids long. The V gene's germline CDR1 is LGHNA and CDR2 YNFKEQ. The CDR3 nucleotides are TGTGCCAGCAGCCCGGGGGGGGGCAGGGGGCCTTCTAGCGGGAATAAGAATGAGCAGTTCTTC. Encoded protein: CASSPGGGRGPSSGNKNEQFF.